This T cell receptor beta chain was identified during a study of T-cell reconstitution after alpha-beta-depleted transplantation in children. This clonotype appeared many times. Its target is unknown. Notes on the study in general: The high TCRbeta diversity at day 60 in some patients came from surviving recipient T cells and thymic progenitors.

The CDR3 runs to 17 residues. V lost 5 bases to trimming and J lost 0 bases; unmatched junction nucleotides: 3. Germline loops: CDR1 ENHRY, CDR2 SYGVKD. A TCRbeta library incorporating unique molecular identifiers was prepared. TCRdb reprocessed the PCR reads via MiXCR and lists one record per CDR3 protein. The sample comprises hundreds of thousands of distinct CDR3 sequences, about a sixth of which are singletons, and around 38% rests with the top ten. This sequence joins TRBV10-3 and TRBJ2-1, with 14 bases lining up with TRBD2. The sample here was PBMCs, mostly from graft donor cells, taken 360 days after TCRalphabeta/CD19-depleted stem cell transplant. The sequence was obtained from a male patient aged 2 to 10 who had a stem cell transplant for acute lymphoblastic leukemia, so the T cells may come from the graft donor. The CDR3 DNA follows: TGTGCCATCAGTCTTGGGACTAGCGGGAGCTCCTACAATGAGCAGTTCTTC. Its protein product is CAISLGTSGSSYNEQFF.